The text below deals with one T cell receptor (beta chain). The record originates from a study of blood T cell repertoires in COVID-19. Profiled with immunoSEQ multiplex PCR; TCRdb holds only in-frame clones, not every one. Altogether about 400,000 clones are present, over 75% being singletons, with the ten largest covering roughly 2%. Germline values: CDR1 SGHNT, CDR2 YYREEE (reference sequence). The CDR3 runs 16 residues. V lost 4 bases and J lost 6; bases outside the gene matches: 11. The clonotype originates from a woman aged 40 to 50 with acute COVID-19. Sequencing input: PBMCs or T cells enriched from blood (not recorded which). The V gene is TRBV5-4, the J gene TRBJ2-1; 9 nucleotides agree with TRBD2. The CDR3 here is CASSLDGLAGFNEQFF. For the CDR3, the DNA is TGTGCCAGCAGCCTTGACGGGCTAGCGGGGTTCAATGAGCAGTTCTTC.